This T cell receptor (beta chain) was captured by sequencing in a study of glioma-infiltrating T cells. Overall study context: Samples included WHO grade II oligodendrogliomas or astrocytomas and initial-diagnosis grade IV glioblastomas.

Using RNA template, CDR3s of TCR alpha and beta were amplified with iRepertoire arm-PCR. MiXCR was run by TCRdb on the multiplex PCR reads, yielding one entry per CDR3 protein. This repertoire shows more than 300,000 distinct CDR3 sequences, roughly 41% found once; its top ten account for approximately 12%. CDR1 and CDR2 (germline): SEHNR, FQNEAQ (reference sequence). The V segment lost 5 bases and the J segment 1 base; nucleotides outside the gene matches: 21. This CDR3 is built from 21 residues. This TCR derives from a human donor with low-grade glioma or glioblastoma, undergoing nonglioma brain surgery, or in good health (not recorded which). The chain combines TRBV7-9 with TRBJ2-3; 10 nucleotides align to TRBD2. Material for sequencing was glioma tissue, nonneoplastic brain tissue, or PBMCs (not recorded which). As DNA, the CDR3 is TGTGCCAGCAGCCCGGTGGAACATTTCCAGCGGGAGGGAGGGGGCACAGATACGCAGTATTTT. This gives the protein CASSPVEHFQREGGGTDTQYF.